Sequencing of this TCR beta chain was carried out in a study of OX40 agonist ivuxolimab in advanced cancers. This clone was seen a few times. The antigen is not known. Repertoires were generated with immunoSEQ multiplex PCR, while TCRdb's copy carries only in-frame clones and drops some. The profile covers 25,000 to 30,000 clones, with 65% to 80% appearing a single time and roughly 15% taken by the ten largest. V dropped 5 bases and J dropped 4; count of bases not matched to a gene: 6. The CDR3 runs 14 residues. Germline CDR1 and CDR2: SGHVS and FNYEAQ. Study outcomes and limitations: Antigen specificity of clonally expanded peripheral T cells was not established.

This receptor was taken from an adult with an advanced solid tumor such as melanoma, head and neck, liver or kidney cancer. This sequence joins TRBV7-6 and TRBJ2-3; TRBD2 aligns across 7 bases. Source: CD4+ or CD8+ T cells sorted from blood, taken in a trial of the OX40 agonist ivuxolimab. CDR3 sequence: CASSVGLDPDTQYF. In DNA form, the CDR3 reads TGTGCCAGCAGCGTCGGACTAGATCCAGATACGCAGTATTTT.